The clone carrying this T cell receptor (beta chain) was seen more than once but under ten times. The ends were cut back, 0 bases at V and 2 bases at J, with 8 bases in the middle. Looked up from germline, CDR1 is SGHTA and CDR2 is FQGNSA. The CDR3 has 14 amino acids. Generated by immunoSEQ multiplex PCR, the TCRdb table keeps only in-frame clones and is missing some. The sample has 340,000 or so clones, around 80% seen once. These data belong to a study of blood T cell repertoires in COVID-19. This receptor was identified in a man aged 30 to 45 with active or convalescent COVID-19. The V and J genes are TRBV7-2 and TRBJ2-7; D not certain. Sample: peripheral blood. CDR3 DNA: TGTGCCAGCAGCTTAGCTCACAAGACCTACGAGCAGTACTTC. This sequence encodes CASSLAHKTYEQYF. Full variable domain (rest looked up from reference TRBV7-2 and TRBJ2-7): GAGVSQSPSNKVTEKGKDVELRCDPISGHTALYWYRQSLGQGLEFLIYFQGNSAPDKSGLPSDRFSAERTGGSVSTLTIQRTQQEDSAVYLCASSLAHKTYEQYFGPGTRLTVT.